The 13 T cell receptor beta chains below were found in one sample sequenced in a study of regulatory T cells in long-lasting Graves disease. Indicated time point: persistent/refractory GD, antithyroid drugs over 5 years with positive TRAb. After RNA was extracted from PBMCs, the TCR library was made from it. With iRepertoire HTBI primers and Arm-PCR of CDR3 regions, TCR beta libraries were built. TCRdb processed the multiplex PCR reads anew with MiXCR; each CDR3 protein has one entry. Altogether approximately 690,000 distinct CDR3 sequences are present, 25% to 35% being singletons, with the ten largest covering about two fifths. The source was peripheral blood mononuclear cells (PBMCs), collected when the disease was refractory, from a patient treated with antithyroid drugs. These receptors came from a female donor with Graves disease.

V usage is TRBV12-5 and J usage is TRBJ2-1; D remains unclear. The V gene's germline CDR1 is LGHNT and CDR2 FRNRAP. The CDR3 contains 16 residues. V was clipped by 0 bases and J by 5 bases, with 14 bases between them. CDR3 DNA sequence: TGTGCTAGTGGTTTGGTAGGGAACGGAGATGACAATGAGCAGTTCTTC. Protein sequence: CASGLVGNGDDNEQFF.

This clonotype was detected many times. The chain uses TRBV11-2 and TRBJ2-4, with a possible D match to TRBD2 (6 bases). The V gene's germline CDR1 is SGHAT and CDR2 FQNNGV. The CDR3 is made up of 13 amino acids. Deletions cut 1 base from V and 9 bases from J, with 10 bases between. The CDR3 DNA is TGTGCCAGCAGCTTAGTGGAGGGCTTCATTCAGTACTTC. This translates into CASSLVEGFIQYF.

This clonotype was counted between two and nine times. This chain connects TRBV2 to TRBJ2-7; D remains unclear. V was clipped by 1 base and J by 6 bases, with 1 base between them. Germline CDR1 is SNHLY and CDR2 is FYNNEI. This CDR3 comprises 10 residues. CDR3 nucleotides: TGTGCCAGCAGTGAAGTCGAGCAGTACTTC. This translates into CASSEVEQYF. Full variable domain (remainder filled in from reference TRBV2 and TRBJ2-7): EPEVTQTPSHQVTQMGQEVILRCVPISNHLYFYWYRQILGQKVEFLVSFYNNEISEKSEIFDDQFSVERPDGSNFTLKIRSTKLEDSAMYFCASSEVEQYFGPGTRLTVT.

This clonotype was recorded a few times. The rearrangement joins TRBV11-2 to TRBJ1-1; unclear D gene. Trimming removed 1 base at V and 1 base at J, with 7 bases between. The length of the CDR3 is 14 residues. Germline loops: CDR1 SGHAT, CDR2 FQNNGV. Here the CDR3 reads CASSLVKGNTEAFF. The DNA for the CDR3 is TGTGCCAGCAGCTTAGTTAAGGGGAACACTGAAGCTTTCTTT. Full variable domain (missing parts from reference TRBV11-2 and TRBJ1-1): EAGVAQSPRYKIIEKRQSVAFWCNPISGHATLYWYQQILGQGPKLLIQFQNNGVVDDSQLPKDRFSAERLKGVDSTLKIQPAKLEDSAVYLCASSLVKGNTEAFFGQGTRLTVV.

This sequence joins TRBV29-1 and TRBJ2-7; 10 bases map to TRBD2. Trimming at V came to 4 bases and at J to 5 bases, leaving 8 bases not matched to a gene. Germline-derived CDR1 and CDR2 are SQVTM and ANQGSEA. CDR3 length equals 14 residues. The CDR3 reads CSVGLAGEGNEQYF. The DNA of the CDR3 is TGCAGCGTTGGTCTAGCGGGAGAGGGCAACGAGCAGTACTTC.

A few counts support this clonotype. The J gene is TRBJ2-7, the V gene TRBV5-1; possibly TRBD2 for D (5 bases). Trimming removed 4 bases at V and 0 bases at J, with 11 bases between. In germline, CDR1 is SGHRS, CDR2 YFSETQ. The CDR3 consists of 14 residues. In DNA form, the CDR3 reads TGCGCCAGCAGCGCGGGCCTCAACTCCTACGAGCAGTACTTC. Translating it yields CASSAGLNSYEQYF.

V and J are TRBV2 and TRBJ2-1; 7 bases align to TRBD2. Germline CDR1 is SNHLY and CDR2 is FYNNEI. CDR3 size: 15 residues. After removal of 5 bases from V and 5 bases from J, the junction contained 9 bases not matched to a gene. The CDR3 reads CASSYGRMRNNEQFF. The CDR3 DNA reads as TGTGCCAGCAGTTACGGGAGGATGAGGAACAATGAGCAGTTCTTC.

There are a few counts of this clonotype. A junction boundary mismatches the germline segment, possibly from a read error. The chain links TRBV11-2 to TRBJ2-2, with D maybe TRBD2 (5 bases). The germline CDR1 and CDR2 sequences are SGHAT and FQNNGV. The CDR3 has 18 residues. This CDR3 is CASSSPDGADVNTGEPFF. CDR3 nucleotides: TGTGCCAGCAGCTCCCCAGATGGAGCGGACGTTAACACCGGGGAGCCGTTTTTT.

The gene calls are TRBV9 and TRBJ1-1; maybe TRBD1 (6 bases). With 0 bases removed from V and 1 base from J, the gap between germline ends came to 10 bases. The V gene's germline CDR1 is SGDLS and CDR2 YYNGEE. This CDR3 has 15 residues. CDR3 in amino acids: CASSVAGAENTEAFF. Written as DNA, the CDR3 is TGTGCCAGCAGCGTAGCAGGGGCGGAGAACACTGAAGCTTTCTTT.

This clonotype has a handful of counts. The DNA of the CDR3 is TGTGCCAGCAAGAAACGGGAGGCTCACTCCTACGAGCAGTACTTC. Translating gives CASKKREAHSYEQYF. V is TRBV28 and J is TRBJ2-7, with 7 bases identical to TRBD2. The germline V gene has CDR1 MDHEN and CDR2 SYDVKM. The CDR3 runs to 15 residues. Unmatched junction bases numbered 9, after V lost 7 bases and J lost 0 bases.

The gene calls are TRBV20-1 and TRBJ1-2, with 7 bases aligning to TRBD1. The V and J ends lost 0 bases and 4 bases, in that order; junction bases with no gene match: 5. The CDR3 spans 14 residues. Germline V gene lookup returns CDR1 DFQATT and CDR2 SNEGSKA (reference sequence). CDR3 in amino acids: CSARDRAGGYGYTF. The CDR3 DNA reads as TGCAGTGCTAGAGATCGGGCAGGGGGCTATGGCTACACCTTC.

The CDR3 reads CASRTIRGDQPQHF. In DNA, the CDR3 is TGTGCCAGCAGAACCATACGGGGGGATCAGCCCCAGCATTTT. The chain is built from TRBV27 and TRBJ1-5, with D possibly TRBD1 on 5 matching bases. The V gene lost 6 bases and the J gene lost 5 bases, with 14 bases spanning the gap. The CDR3 runs to 14 residues. In germline, CDR1 is MNHEY, CDR2 SMNVEV (reference sequence).

This clonotype appeared many times. J is TRBJ2-7 and V is TRBV11-2; no clear D gene. Germline CDR1 is SGHAT and CDR2 is FQNNGV. CDR3 length: 13 residues. Trimming shortened V by 6 bases and J by 7 bases, and 16 bases separated the two germline ends. CDR3 in amino acids: CASREGSGREQYF. CDR3 sequence (DNA): TGTGCCAGCAGAGAAGGGTCCGGGCGGGAGCAGTACTTC.